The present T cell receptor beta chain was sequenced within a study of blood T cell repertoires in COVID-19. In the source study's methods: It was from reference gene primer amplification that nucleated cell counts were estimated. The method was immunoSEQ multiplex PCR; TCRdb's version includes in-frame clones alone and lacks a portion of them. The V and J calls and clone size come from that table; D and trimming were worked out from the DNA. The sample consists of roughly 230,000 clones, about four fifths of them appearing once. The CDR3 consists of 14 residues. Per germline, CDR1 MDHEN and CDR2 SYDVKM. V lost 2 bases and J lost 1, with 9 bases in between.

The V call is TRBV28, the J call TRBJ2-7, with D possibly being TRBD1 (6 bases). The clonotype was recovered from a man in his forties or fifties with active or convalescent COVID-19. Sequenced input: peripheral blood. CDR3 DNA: TGTGCCAGCAGTTTAGAGGGGGTGTCCTACGAGCAGTACTTC. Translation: CASSLEGVSYEQYF.